A single sample is the source of the 3 T cell receptor beta chains below, sequenced in a study of chemoradiotherapy in HPV16-positive cancers. Clones were read by immunoSEQ multiplex PCR, and TCRdb kept only the in-frame ones, dropping some. In the table there are approximately 23,000 clones, more than 80% of which are singletons. This specimen was blood, taken from a patient who underwent chemoradiotherapy. These receptors were obtained from a human donor with HPV-associated anogenital cancer.

The rearrangement links TRBV11-2 to TRBJ1-1; possibly TRBD1 for D (5 bases). This CDR3 has 15 residues. The V end lost 8 bases, the J end lost 4 bases, and 20 bases lay between the germline ends. The germline CDR1 and CDR2 sequences are SGHAT and FQNNGV. CDR3 residues: CASGGPSGVSTEAFF. Written as DNA, the CDR3 is TGTGCCAGCGGAGGGCCCTCGGGGGTTAGCACTGAAGCTTTCTTT.

This chain uses TRBV5-1 with TRBJ2-5, with D hard to call. CDR1 is SGHRS and CDR2 is YFSETQ in the germline V gene. This CDR3 has 15 amino acids. V lost 0 bases and J lost 1, with 10 bases in between. The CDR3 DNA is TGCGCCAGCAGCTTGGCTCCGACGGCCCAAGAGACCCAGTACTTC. Residues: CASSLAPTAQETQYF.

This chain uses TRBV7-9 with TRBJ1-1; 7 positions agree with TRBD1. Germline V gene data show CDR1 as SEHNR and CDR2 as FQNEAQ (reference sequence). This CDR3 is built from 18 residues. V trimming: 4 bases; J trimming: 1 base; junction bases outside the gene matches: 15. DNA for the CDR3: TGTGCCAGCAGCTCCCCGGGAGGGGGCGTCGTTTGGAACACTGAAGCTTTCTTT. It is translated as CASSSPGGGVVWNTEAFF.